The 30 T cell receptor beta chains below all came from one sample that was sequenced in a study of T-cell reconstitution after alpha-beta-depleted transplantation in children. This sample's TCRbeta library carried unique molecular identifier barcodes. Each CDR3 protein gets one entry after TCRdb re-called the PCR reads with MiXCR. The repertoire consists of 130,000 to 150,000 distinct CDR3 sequences, with about 9% occurring once and the leading ten covering around 18%. Specimen: PBMCs, mostly from graft donor cells, collected 180 days after TCRalphabeta/CD19-depleted stem cell transplant. The receptors stem from a female patient between 2 and 15 years old who had a stem cell transplant for congenital amegakaryocytic thrombocytopenia, so the T cells may come from the graft donor.

Relative to its sample, this clonotype is medium-sized. The chain combines TRBV20-1 with TRBJ2-7; 9 nucleotides align to TRBD1. Trimming took 5 bases from V and 5 from J; bases not matched to a gene: 10. This CDR3 spans 14 amino acids. Germline CDR1 is DFQATT and CDR2 is SNEGSKA (reference sequence). The CDR3 region is CSASTGQGPDEQYF. The CDR3 nucleotides are TGCAGTGCTTCCACGGGACAGGGCCCAGACGAGCAGTACTTC.

This rearrangement joins TRBV4-2 to TRBJ2-3; weak D call: TRBD2 (6 bases). The ends were cut back, 0 bases at V and 1 base at J, with 14 bases in the middle. There are 17 residues in the CDR3. CDR1 and CDR2 from the germline V gene are LGHNA and YNFKEQ. The CDR3 loop reads CASSQENMASGTDTQYF. The CDR3 region has the DNA TGTGCCAGCAGCCAAGAGAATATGGCTAGCGGCACAGATACGCAGTATTTT.

This clonotype appeared many times. The chain employs TRBV24-1 and TRBJ2-2, with no clear D. Germline V gene lookup returns CDR1 KGHDR and CDR2 SFDVKD. The CDR3 length is 12 residues. V was pared by 9 bases and J by 0 bases, with 4 bases between. The CDR3 reads CATGSNTGELFF. The CDR3 DNA reads as TGTGCCACCGGCTCGAACACCGGGGAGCTGTTTTTT.

This clonotype has a count of ten or more. V is TRBV7-2 and J is TRBJ1-5; D gene ambiguous. The germline V and J ends were trimmed by 1 base and 6 bases, with 7 bases remaining between them. The CDR3 consists of 13 residues. In germline, CDR1 is SGHTA, CDR2 FQGNSA. CDR3 in DNA: TGTGCCAGCAGCTTAGGAGGGTTTCAGCCCCAGCATTTT. This gives the protein CASSLGGFQPQHF.

This clonotype showed up many times. The chain couples TRBV5-6 to TRBJ2-2; D perhaps matches TRBD1 (5 bases). V shed 1 base and J shed 4 bases, with 8 bases lying between them. The CDR3 loop spans 14 amino acids. CDR1 and CDR2 (germline): SGHDT, YYEEEE. The CDR3 coding sequence is TGTGCCAGCAGCTTGACAGGTCGCACCGGGGAGCTGTTTTTT. It encodes CASSLTGRTGELFF.

This clonotype showed up many times. The rearrangement uses TRBV20-1 and TRBJ2-2; D not certain. V was cut by 6 bases and J by 5 bases, with 19 bases left in between. There are 15 residues in the CDR3. Germline V gene sequence: CDR1 DFQATT, CDR2 SNEGSKA (reference sequence). The CDR3 DNA follows: TGCAGTGCCACTTCGACCGGGCCAAAAACCGGGGAGCTGTTTTTT. Its protein is CSATSTGPKTGELFF.

A few counts support this clonotype. The rearrangement links TRBV20-1 to TRBJ1-2, with D possibly being TRBD1 (5 bases). The CDR3 spans 12 residues. Germline V CDR1 and CDR2: DFQATT, SNEGSKA (reference sequence). V was cut by 1 base and J by 8 bases, with 11 bases left in between. CDR3 protein: CSARGGESGYTF. The CDR3, as DNA: TGCAGTGCTAGAGGAGGGGAGAGCGGCTACACCTTC.

This clonotype was seen repeatedly, ten times or more. The chain carries TRBV15 and TRBJ2-1; 7 positions agree with TRBD2. Trimming at V came to 1 base and at J to 4 bases, leaving 7 bases not matched to a gene. Germline CDR1 LNHNV, CDR2 YYDKDF (reference sequence). The CDR3 is 16 residues long. In nucleotides, the CDR3 is TGTGCCACCAGCAGAGTCGGCCTAGCGGAATACAATGAGCAGTTCTTC. This translates into CATSRVGLAEYNEQFF.

This clonotype was detected only a few times. The V gene is TRBV18, the J gene TRBJ2-1, with TRBD2 identical over 9 bases. V gave up 5 bases and J gave up 4 bases; unmatched junction bases: 9. The CDR3 is made up of 16 amino acids. Germline V gene lookup returns CDR1 KGHSH and CDR2 LQKENI. Written as DNA, the CDR3 is TGTGCCAGCTCATCTCAAGCGGGAGGTCGTTACAATGAGCAGTTCTTC. Protein: CASSSQAGGRYNEQFF.

The chain joins TRBV5-1 to TRBJ1-5; TRBD1 might be the D (5 bases). This CDR3 spans 17 amino acids. Germline CDR1 is SGHRS and CDR2 is YFSETQ. Between the trimmed V and J ends, which lost 1 base and 0 bases, there was a span of 14 bases. Written as DNA, the CDR3 is TGCGCCAGCAGCTTGTACCCCCGGGGGAATAGCAATCAGCCCCAGCATTTT. Protein sequence: CASSLYPRGNSNQPQHF.

V gene TRBV7-9 combines with J gene TRBJ1-2; no reliable D call. This CDR3 is built from 11 residues. V was trimmed by 1 base and J by 7 bases, leaving 4 bases between them. CDR1 is SEHNR, CDR2 FQNEAQ, per germline (reference sequence). Here the CDR3 reads CASSLGIGYTF. CDR3 sequence (DNA): TGTGCCAGCAGCTTAGGGATTGGCTACACCTTC.

This rearrangement joins TRBV24-1 to TRBJ2-6; TRBD2 aligns across 9 bases. V shed 2 bases and J 3 bases; nucleotides not matched to a gene: 19. Germline V gives CDR1 KGHDR, CDR2 SFDVKD. CDR3 length: 22 amino acids. The CDR3: CATSDSHDWREGLVSGANVLTF. For the CDR3, the DNA is TGTGCCACCAGTGATTCCCACGACTGGCGGGAGGGCCTAGTGAGTGGGGCCAACGTCCTGACTTTC.

This clonotype was picked up many times. For the CDR3, the DNA is TGTGCCAGCAGTTTATTAACGTCAGGTCTACGGAATGAGCAGTTCTTC. Translation gives CASSLLTSGLRNEQFF. This rearrangement joins TRBV27 to TRBJ2-1; D unresolved. V gave up 1 base and J gave up 7 bases, with 17 bases separating them. Germline lookup yields CDR1 MNHEY and CDR2 SMNVEV (reference sequence). The CDR3 sequence is 16 residues long.

This clonotype was seen repeatedly, ten times or more. This rearrangement joins TRBV11-1 to TRBJ2-5; 7 bases align to TRBD1. The CDR3 has 19 amino acids. Germline CDR1 is SGHAT and CDR2 is FQDESV (reference sequence). The junction had 22 bases not matched to a gene; V was cut back by 2 bases and J by 7 bases. The DNA of the CDR3 is TGTGCCAGCAGCTTATTCGCAGCGGCCGGGACAGAGCGAAGTTTGACCCAGTACTTC. Translation: CASSLFAAAGTERSLTQYF.

This clonotype came up many times. V is TRBV15 and J is TRBJ2-3; D may be TRBD1 (6 bases). CDR3 size: 16 residues. Germline CDR1 LNHNV, CDR2 YYDKDF (reference sequence). V gave up 0 bases and J gave up 5 bases, with 15 bases separating them. CDR3 protein: CATSRDRGRGIDTQYF. The CDR3 region has the DNA TGTGCCACCAGCAGAGATAGGGGCAGGGGAATAGATACGCAGTATTTT.

This clonotype was seen ten or more times. The J gene is TRBJ1-5, the V gene TRBV20-1; D gene unclear. V lost 6 bases and J lost 5, with 11 bases in between. This CDR3 has 12 amino acids. From germline, CDR1 is DFQATT and CDR2 SNEGSKA (reference sequence). CDR3 residues: CSAVKGYQPQHF. The CDR3 DNA follows: TGCAGTGCCGTAAAGGGTTATCAGCCCCAGCATTTT.

This clonotype was observed many times. The chain uses TRBV4-2 and TRBJ1-3; D gene unclear. Germline values: CDR1 LGHNA, CDR2 YNFKEQ. Between the trimmed V and J ends, which lost 2 bases and 0 bases, there was a span of 11 bases. There are 16 residues in the CDR3. CDR3 protein: CASSQRASTSGNTIYF. CDR3 DNA: TGTGCCAGCAGCCAAAGAGCCTCTACCTCTGGAAACACCATATATTTT.

In its sample, this clonotype was seen a few times. The J gene is TRBJ2-3, the V gene TRBV6-5; TRBD2 agrees at 11 bases. The CDR3 runs 15 residues. With V trimmed by 7 bases and J by 1 base, 4 bases remained unmatched. Germline V gene data show CDR1 as MNHEY and CDR2 as SVGAGI. CDR3 in DNA: TGTGCCAGCAACTTACTAGCGGGGGGCACAGATACGCAGTATTTT. It codes for CASNLLAGGTDTQYF.

Concerning this clonotype: One junction end disagrees with the germline gene, perhaps due to a read error. This chain links TRBV28 with TRBJ1-5; no reliable D call. The CDR3 has 14 residues. CDR1 is MDHEN and CDR2 is SYDVKM in the germline V gene. This CDR3 reads CASSLIGQNQPKHF. CDR3 nucleotide sequence: TGTGCCAGCAGTTTAATCGGGCAAAATCAGCCCAAGCATTTT.

This clonotype was observed at least ten times. The J gene is TRBJ1-1, the V gene TRBV19; a weak D match, TRBD1 (6 bases). This CDR3 comprises 15 residues. Germline V gene sequence: CDR1 LNHDA, CDR2 SQIVND (reference sequence). Trimming took 3 bases from V and 1 from J, leaving 12 bases between them. CDR3 amino acids: CASSMEGGRNTEAFF. CDR3 in DNA: TGTGCCAGTAGTATGGAGGGGGGCAGGAACACTGAAGCTTTCTTT.

This rearrangement joins TRBV11-2 to TRBJ1-4; 7 nucleotides agree with TRBD1. This CDR3 spans 17 amino acids. J was trimmed by 3 bases and V by 0 bases; bases with no gene match: 7. From germline, CDR1 is SGHAT and CDR2 FQNNGV. The CDR3 spells CASSLELWTGPNEKLFF. Written as DNA, the CDR3 is TGTGCCAGCAGCTTAGAGTTATGGACAGGTCCTAATGAAAAACTGTTTTTT.

This clonotype was recorded at least ten times. This sequence joins TRBV20-1 and TRBJ2-1; 9 bases are a match to TRBD1. The CDR3 is made up of 16 amino acids. Trimming cost V 5 bases and J 7 bases; bases outside gene matches: 15. Germline V gene lookup returns CDR1 DFQATT and CDR2 SNEGSKA (reference sequence). CDR3 nucleotide sequence: TGCAGTGCTGATCCCGGAAGGACAGGGGACTGGAATGAGCAGTTCTTC. As protein: CSADPGRTGDWNEQFF.

A few counts support this clonotype. The genes are TRBV5-1 and TRBJ2-4; D might be TRBD1 (6 bases). Germline V gene sequence: CDR1 SGHRS, CDR2 YFSETQ. Trimming stripped 2 bases from V and 9 bases from J, with 15 bases between. This CDR3 has 14 amino acids. Here the CDR3 reads CASSFTGSVGIQYF. Here the CDR3 DNA reads TGCGCCAGCAGCTTTACAGGGTCAGTTGGCATTCAGTACTTC.

In this sample, this clonotype turned up many times. The chain links TRBV20-1 to TRBJ2-5, with no clear D. The CDR3 has 11 amino acids. Looked up from germline, CDR1 is DFQATT and CDR2 is SNEGSKA (reference sequence). The V gene lost 3 bases and the J gene lost 7 bases, with 9 bases spanning the gap. As DNA, the CDR3 is TGCAGTGCTAGTGACTCGGGGACCCAGTACTTC. Protein product: CSASDSGTQYF.

This clonotype appeared a few times. This chain uses TRBV19 with TRBJ2-7; 9 nucleotides align to TRBD1. After removal of 5 bases from V and 2 bases from J, the junction contained 4 bases not matched to a gene. The germline V gene has CDR1 LNHDA and CDR2 SQIVND (reference sequence). This CDR3 is 14 amino acids long. CDR3 amino acids: CASSLWDRAYEQYF. The CDR3 nucleotides are TGTGCCAGTAGTTTATGGGACAGGGCCTACGAGCAGTACTTC. The full variable domain, rest sourced from reference TRBV19 and TRBJ2-7, is DGGITQSPKYLFRKEGQNVTLSCEQNLNHDAMYWYRQDPGQGLRLIYYSQIVNDFQKGDIAEGYSVSREKKESFPLTVTSAQKNPTAFYLCASSLWDRAYEQYFGPGTRLTVT.

This clonotype appeared many times. The chain joins TRBV5-1 to TRBJ2-3; TRBD2 is a possible D gene (6 bases). CDR3 length: 17 residues. The germline V gene encodes CDR1 SGHRS and CDR2 YFSETQ. With 4 bases removed from V and 4 bases from J, the gap between germline ends came to 22 bases. In DNA form, the CDR3 reads TGCGCCAGCAGCCTCAGAACTAGCCTTGGTAGCGCAGATACGCAGTATTTT. It yields the protein CASSLRTSLGSADTQYF.

This clonotype was detected many times. The gene calls are TRBV5-5 and TRBJ2-7; perhaps TRBD1 as D (6 bases). The V end was cut by 5 bases, the J end by 2 bases, with 11 bases between. The CDR3 extends over 13 amino acids. CDR1 SGHKS and CDR2 YYEKEE come from the germline V gene (reference sequence). The CDR3 nucleotides are TGTGCCAGCAGGACGACAGGTGCCTACGAGCAGTACTTC. Its protein product is CASRTTGAYEQYF.

This clonotype came up many times. The chain joins TRBV7-9 to TRBJ1-1; D remains unclear. CDR1 SEHNR and CDR2 FQNEAQ come from the germline V gene (reference sequence). V was shortened by 5 bases and J by 1 base, with 11 bases between the two germline ends. CDR3 length: 14 amino acids. The CDR3 loop is CASSNPARNTEAFF. CDR3 nucleotide sequence: TGTGCCAGCAGCAACCCGGCGAGGAACACTGAAGCTTTCTTT. Looking up the rest from reference TRBV7-9 and TRBJ1-1 gives the full variable domain: DTGVSQNPRHKITKRGQNVTFRCDPISEHNRLYWYRQTLGQGPEFLTYFQNEAQLEKSRLLSDRFSAERPKGSFSTLEIQRTEQGDSAMYLCASSNPARNTEAFFGQGTRLTVV.

The genes are TRBV6-2 or TRBV6-3 and TRBJ2-2; either TRBD1 or TRBD2 may fit D (5 bases each). Germline CDR1 reads MNHEY; CDR2 reads SVGEGT. Trimming cost V 6 bases and J 4 bases, with 21 bases left between them. The CDR3 totals 17 residues. The CDR3 here is CASRHPGRPRGTGELFF. The CDR3 DNA reads TGTGCCAGCAGGCATCCGGGACGCCCTCGGGGCACCGGGGAGCTGTTTTTT.

This clonotype showed up many times. V and J are TRBV15 and TRBJ2-3; 9 nucleotides match TRBD2. CDR1 and CDR2 from the germline V gene are LNHNV and YYDKDF (reference sequence). CDR3 length: 15 amino acids. The ends lost 3 bases at V and 1 base at J; junction bases unmatched: 2. CDR3: CATSSLAGGTDTQYF. As DNA, the CDR3 is TGTGCCACCAGCAGCTTAGCGGGGGGCACAGATACGCAGTATTTT.